This T cell receptor beta chain appears in the sequencing data of a study of graft-versus-host responses after intestinal transplantation. Background on the study: Induction with anti-thymocyte globulin, then tacrolimus and steroids for about 3 years, was given to all recipients.

J lost 0 bases, V lost 3 bases, and 15 bases had no gene match. Per germline, CDR1 SGDLS and CDR2 YYNGEE. CDR3 length: 19 amino acids. Study conclusions and caveats: Allografts of patients with graft-donor T cell macrochimerism showed high graft-versus-host to host-versus-graft clone ratios. The highest levels of circulating GvH clones went along with early declines in HvG clones after transplant. Recipient marrow held GvH clones, some first seen in ileum or blood.

Notes on this clone: Its target is unknown.

Assay: immunoSEQ multiplex PCR; the TCRdb copy retains only in-frame clones and omits some. The sample carries roughly 100,000 clones, roughly 93% recorded once. The sequencing here drew on unstimulated CD8+ T cells sorted from spleen or lymph node cells, taken before intestinal transplant. The V and J genes are TRBV9 and TRBJ1-3; 7 nucleotides line up with TRBD1. This TCR was sampled from a human donor who received an intestinal transplant. CDR3 nucleotide sequence: TGTGCCAGCAGCGGTTCCGGGACAGCTTACCGGAGCTCTGGAAACACCATATATTTT. Translated, it gives CASSGSGTAYRSSGNTIYF.